The subject of this entry is one T cell receptor (beta chain). Its specificity is not known. This entry comes from a study of cytomegalovirus exposure and HLA in healthy donors. It was with 60 Vbeta and 13 Jbeta primers that the PCR ran. Methods used by the authors: Approximately 12 million of roughly 81 million unique TCR beta chains were shared, per a later count. Measured with immunoSEQ multiplex PCR; TCRdb has only the in-frame clones, and not every one. V, J and clone size reflect that table, while D and trimming were determined from the DNA. Among roughly 60,000 clones listed, roughly 80% were seen once. Unrecorded immune exposures were likely, despite nominal health at sampling. The CDR3 has 12 residues. CDR1 is LNHDA and CDR2 is SQIVND in the germline V gene (reference sequence). The V and J ends lost 1 base and 11 bases, in that order; junction bases with no gene match: 2. The study's findings and limits: A later analysis linked a missense DCLRE1C variant to TCR beta V- and J-gene trimming.

The chain is built from TRBV19 and TRBJ1-1; 9 bases fit TRBD1. The sequenced sample consisted of PBMCs. This receptor was taken from a woman aged 40-49 years in good health and CMV-seropositive. The CDR3 region has the DNA TGTGCCAGTAGTATAGGGGACAGGGTTGCTTTCTTT. Translating it yields CASSIGDRVAFF.